This record covers a single T cell receptor (beta chain). The CDR3 runs to 11 residues. Germline values: CDR1 SNHLY, CDR2 FYNNEI. V shed 11 bases, J shed 11 bases, and the junction held 8 bases outside the gene matches. The sample comes from a study of blood T cell repertoires in COVID-19. The assay was immunoSEQ multiplex PCR, and TCRdb's table has in-frame clones only and misses some. There are about 180,000 clones in the sample; around 85% occur only once, and roughly 9.7% lies in the top ten. The chain joins TRBV2 to TRBJ1-1; 10 bases are shared with TRBD1. This sequence was found in a human donor with active or convalescent COVID-19. The donor label of this sample is uncertain. Material for sequencing was peripheral blood. The CDR3 spells CADRGREGAFF. Written as DNA, the CDR3 is TGTGCCGACAGGGGGCGAGAGGGCGCTTTCTTT.